These 24 T cell receptor beta chains came from one sample sequenced in a study of blood T cells in healthy people across ages. For the second PCR, which ran for roughly 6 to 12 cycles, a sample-barcoded 5' primer and a J-beta primer mix were used. TCRdb processed the 5' RACE reads anew with MiXCR; each CDR3 protein has one entry. The sample carries 1,500,000 or so distinct CDR3 sequences, around 55% recorded once. Input material: blood. Source of these receptors: a man in his late teens or twenties in good health.

The chain uses TRBV20-1 and TRBJ2-7; 7 nucleotides match TRBD1. Germline loops: CDR1 DFQATT, CDR2 SNEGSKA (reference sequence). This CDR3 spans 16 amino acids. The junction had 12 bases not matched to a gene; V was cut back by 0 bases and J by 4 bases. This CDR3 is CSARDRASGQLYEQYF. DNA of the CDR3: TGCAGTGCTAGAGATCGGGCCTCGGGACAGCTGTACGAGCAGTACTTC.

The chain employs TRBV12-3 or TRBV12-4 and TRBJ2-1; weak D call: TRBD2 (5 bases). The CDR3 runs 14 residues. The V and J ends lost 7 bases and 2 bases respectively, with 12 bases between them. The DNA for the CDR3 is TGTGCCAGCACCCCGGAGGCCGCCTACAATGAGCAGTTCTTC. It is translated as CASTPEAAYNEQFF.

The chain links TRBV5-6 to TRBJ2-3; the match to TRBD1 covers 9 bases. The V gene end was trimmed by 4 bases and the J gene end by 3 bases; junction bases not matched to a gene: 6. Germline V CDR1 and CDR2: SGHDT, YYEEEE. This CDR3 is 15 amino acids long. As DNA, the CDR3 is TGTGCCAGCAGCACCGGGACAGGGTGGACAGATACGCAGTATTTT. Translated: CASSTGTGWTDTQYF.

This clonotype was recorded only once. CDR3 protein: CASGAGAGNEQFF. The CDR3 coding sequence is TGTGCCAGTGGAGCGGGAGCTGGGAATGAGCAGTTCTTC. V usage is TRBV27 and J usage is TRBJ2-1; 8 nucleotides line up with TRBD2. This CDR3 has 13 residues. The germline V gene has CDR1 MNHEY and CDR2 SMNVEV (reference sequence). Trimming cost V 9 bases and J 7 bases; bases outside gene matches: 8.

The gene calls are TRBV2 and TRBJ2-3; D uncertain. In germline, CDR1 is SNHLY, CDR2 FYNNEI. The V gene lost 5 bases and the J gene lost 2 bases, with 11 bases spanning the gap. CDR3 size: 14 residues. The CDR3 protein is CASSTLGFTDTQYF. DNA of the CDR3: TGTGCCAGCAGTACACTTGGCTTCACAGATACGCAGTATTTT.

This rearrangement joins TRBV4-3 to TRBJ2-4; TRBD2 matches 9 bases. Germline assignment: CDR1 LGHNA and CDR2 YSLEER. Unmatched junction bases numbered 8, after V lost 4 bases and J lost 7 bases. The CDR3 extends over 15 amino acids. The CDR3 nucleotides are TGCGCCAGCAGCCTCCGCGGGGGGGCCGGGAACATTCAGTACTTC. It encodes CASSLRGGAGNIQYF.

The chain couples TRBV18 to TRBJ2-3; D ambiguous. The CDR3 is 15 residues long. The ends were cut back, 4 bases at V and 2 bases at J, with 13 bases in the middle. Germline V gene data show CDR1 as KGHSH and CDR2 as LQKENI. The CDR3 here is CASSQAGPLTDTQYF. CDR3 nucleotide sequence: TGTGCCAGCTCACAGGCAGGCCCCCTCACAGATACGCAGTATTTT.

V usage is TRBV7-9 and J usage is TRBJ2-5; maybe TRBD1 (6 bases). This CDR3 is 15 amino acids long. CDR1 SEHNR and CDR2 FQNEAQ come from the germline V gene (reference sequence). V was clipped by 5 bases and J by 6 bases, with 19 bases between them. The DNA for the CDR3 is TGTGCCAGCAGCGCCCAGGACAGTGGGGAGCAGACCCAGTACTTC. Amino acids: CASSAQDSGEQTQYF.

The rearrangement joins TRBV4-1 to TRBJ2-4; 10 nucleotides match TRBD1. The J call may be faulty, since TRBJ2-7 better matches the DNA end. The CDR3 runs to 15 residues. In germline, CDR1 is MGHRA, CDR2 YSYEKL. The CDR3 here is CASSTDRGRGYEQYF. The CDR3 nucleotides are TGCGCCAGCAGCACAGACAGGGGGCGCGGGTACGAGCAGTACTTC.

This clonotype has just a few counts. This chain joins TRBV2 and TRBJ2-1; 8 bases match TRBD2. Looked up from germline, CDR1 is SNHLY and CDR2 is FYNNEI. The CDR3 has 15 residues. V lost 3 bases and J lost 4; bases outside the gene matches: 5. CDR3 sequence reads: CASSETTSEYNEQFF. Written as DNA, the CDR3 is TGTGCCAGCAGTGAGACGACTAGCGAGTACAATGAGCAGTTCTTC.

V usage is TRBV12-3 or TRBV12-4 and J usage is TRBJ2-2, with D hard to call. V gave up 3 bases and J gave up 0 bases, with 11 bases separating them. The CDR3 extends over 16 amino acids. The CDR3 region is CASSLPVPANTGELFF. CDR3 bases: TGTGCCAGCAGTTTGCCGGTTCCCGCGAACACCGGGGAGCTGTTTTTT.

J is TRBJ2-5 and V is TRBV9; TRBD2 agrees at 14 bases. The CDR3 contains 16 residues. V trimming: 3 bases; J trimming: 11 bases; junction bases outside the gene matches: 12. Germline assignment: CDR1 SGDLS and CDR2 YYNGEE. CDR3 in DNA: TGTGCCAGCAGCGGACAGACTAGCGGGAGGGCCAATGAGCAGTACTTC. This codes for CASSGQTSGRANEQYF. The complete variable domain, with remaining parts taken from reference TRBV9 and TRBJ2-5, reads DSGVTQTPKHLITATGQRVTLRCSPRSGDLSVYWYQQSLDQGLQFLIQYYNGEERAKGNILERFSAQQFPDLHSELNLSSLELGDSALYFCASSGQTSGRANEQYFGPGTRLLVL.

The rearrangement links TRBV6-1 to TRBJ2-5; 7 bases map to TRBD1. This CDR3 has 17 residues. The V segment lost 6 bases and the J segment 0 bases; nucleotides outside the gene matches: 13. Germline V gene sequence: CDR1 MNHNS, CDR2 SASEGT. The CDR3, as DNA: TGTGCCAGCAGCAGGACTGGACAGGCAGAGTACCAAGAGACCCAGTACTTC. It encodes CASSRTGQAEYQETQYF.

This rearrangement joins TRBV5-1 to TRBJ2-7; D might be TRBD2 (5 bases). V lost 0 bases, J lost 7 bases, and 14 bases lay in between. The CDR3 spans 14 residues. CDR1 SGHRS and CDR2 YFSETQ come from the germline V gene. The CDR3 sequence is CASSLAEGYNEQYF. As DNA, the CDR3 is TGCGCCAGCAGCTTGGCAGAGGGCTACAATGAGCAGTACTTC. The whole variable domain, remainder taken from reference TRBV5-1 and TRBJ2-7, is KAGVTQTPRYLIKTRGQQVTLSCSPISGHRSVSWYQQTPGQGLQFLFEYFSETQRNKGNFPGRFSGRQFSNSRSEMNVSTLELGDSALYLCASSLAEGYNEQYFGPGTRLTVT.

The chain has TRBV7-2 and TRBJ1-1; D is undetermined. Looked up from germline, CDR1 is SGHTA and CDR2 is FQGNSA. CDR3 length equals 15 residues. Trimming cost V 1 base and J 3 bases, with 12 bases left between them. The CDR3 bases are TGTGCCAGCAGCTTAGGCGGCCGTTTGGACACTGAAGCTTTCTTT. Amino acids: CASSLGGRLDTEAFF.

This rearrangement joins TRBV20-1 to TRBJ2-7, with TRBD2 identical over 13 bases. CDR1 and CDR2 from the germline V gene are DFQATT and SNEGSKA (reference sequence). The V gene end was trimmed by 6 bases and the J gene end by 2 bases; junction bases not matched to a gene: 1. The CDR3 extends over 13 amino acids. The CDR3 DNA is TGCAGTGCCGGGACTAGCGGGACCTACGAGCAGTACTTC. Its protein is CSAGTSGTYEQYF.

This clonotype appeared a single time. This chain links TRBV20-1 with TRBJ1-2; the D is unclear. Germline V gene lookup returns CDR1 DFQATT and CDR2 SNEGSKA (reference sequence). The CDR3 has 14 residues. The V end was cut by 2 bases, the J end by 3 bases, with 13 bases between. The CDR3 protein is CSARRVTVDYGYTF. Here the CDR3 DNA reads TGCAGTGCTAGACGCGTTACAGTCGACTATGGCTACACCTTC.

The V gene is TRBV29-1, the J gene TRBJ2-1, with 8 positions matching TRBD1. The better agreement between TRBJ2-7 and the DNA end casts doubt on the J call. Germline V CDR1 and CDR2: SQVTM, ANQGSEA. This CDR3 is built from 13 residues. The CDR3 spells CSGSRGRGYEQYF. Written as DNA, the CDR3 is TGCAGCGGATCCAGGGGGCGCGGATACGAGCAGTACTTC.

The CDR3 coding sequence is TGTGCCAGTCTCCGGGACAGGGGGCTTGGAGAGACCCAGTACTTC. This gives the protein CASLRDRGLGETQYF. The chain recombines TRBV7-2 with TRBJ2-7; 12 bases agree with TRBD1. The DNA matches TRBJ2-5 better at its end, which makes the J call doubtful. CDR1 SGHTA and CDR2 FQGNSA come from the germline V gene. This CDR3 region has 15 residues.

The chain has TRBV10-3 and TRBJ2-1, with D maybe TRBD2 (6 bases). The CDR3 is 15 amino acids. The V end lost 5 bases, the J end lost 7 bases, and 18 bases lay between the germline ends. CDR1 is ENHRY, CDR2 SYGVKD, per germline. In DNA, the CDR3 is TGTGCCATCAGTCCGGACGCGGCGGCGGGAAATGAGCAGTTCTTC. It translates to CAISPDAAAGNEQFF.

This clonotype was detected a few times. The chain links TRBV20-1 to TRBJ1-1; 7 nucleotides match TRBD1. Unmatched junction bases numbered 3, after V lost 1 base and J lost 10 bases. Germline V gene data show CDR1 as DFQATT and CDR2 as SNEGSKA (reference sequence). The CDR3 extends over 11 amino acids. CDR3 sequence reads: CSARGQGGAFF. DNA for the CDR3: TGCAGTGCTAGAGGACAGGGAGGAGCTTTCTTT.

The rearrangement joins TRBV5-5 to TRBJ2-1, with 7 bases identical to TRBD2. CDR3 size: 15 residues. The junction had 5 bases not matched to a gene; V was cut back by 3 bases and J by 2 bases. CDR1 SGHKS and CDR2 YYEKEE come from the germline V gene (reference sequence). CDR3 residues: CASSWLAVPYNEQFF. The CDR3 DNA reads TGTGCCAGCAGCTGGCTAGCGGTCCCCTACAATGAGCAGTTCTTC.

The V gene is TRBV6-5, the J gene TRBJ2-7, with 9 bases fitting TRBD2. Unmatched junction bases numbered 4, after V lost 5 bases and J lost 2 bases. The CDR3 sequence is 14 residues long. Germline V gives CDR1 MNHEY, CDR2 SVGAGI. CDR3 loop: CASSHAGGTYEQYF. CDR3 coding DNA: TGTGCCAGCAGTCATGCGGGGGGGACCTACGAGCAGTACTTC.

There are a few counts of this clonotype. This chain uses TRBV7-2 with TRBJ1-6; D unclear. Trimming removed 1 base at V and 7 bases at J, with 11 bases between. CDR3 length: 15 residues. The germline gives CDR1 SGHTA, CDR2 FQGNSA. The CDR3 loop reads CASSLVSAGNSPLHF. The DNA for the CDR3 is TGTGCCAGCAGCTTAGTATCAGCTGGCAATTCACCCCTCCACTTT.